These T cell receptor beta chains were read from a single sample in a study of CD8 T cells in Susac syndrome. TCRdb analysed the immunoSEQ multiplex PCR reads with MiXCR anew, one entry per CDR3 protein. The data hold some 300,000 distinct CDR3 sequences, with about 85% observed a single time. The sample consisted of CD8+ T cells from PBMCs. These receptors were taken from a human donor with multiple sclerosis. The CDR3 runs from the conserved cysteine through the conserved F or W. Each record gives: D gene, V gene, J gene, clone size, CDR3 DNA, CDR3 protein. A D gene is named only where the DNA matches it firmly. Not every row has a clone size; where given, it reads once, few, many or a size class.

TRBD2	TRBV9	TRBJ2-7	NA	TGTGCCAGCAGCGTCGGGACTAGCGGGAGATCGGGCGAGCAGTACTTC	CASSVGTSGRSGEQYF
TRBD1	TRBV7-9	TRBJ2-2	NA	TGTGCCAGCAGTCGGGACAGGCCCGGGGAGCTGTTTTTT	CASSRDRPGELFF
NA	TRBV20-1	TRBJ2-7	NA	TGCAGTGCTAGGGGACTTATTGTGAGCTACGAGCAGTACTTC	CSARGLIVSYEQYF
NA	TRBV27	TRBJ1-2	NA	TGTGCCAGCAGTTATCGGAGAGACTATGGCTACACCTTC	CASSYRRDYGYTF
NA	TRBV6-1	TRBJ2-5	NA	TGTGCCAGCAGTGATCCTCGGACCCAGTACTTC	CASSDPRTQYF
NA	TRBV27	TRBJ2-4	NA	TGTGCCAGCAGTCCACGGCAGGGTGGGATTCAGTACTTC	CASSPRQGGIQYF
TRBD2	TRBV27	TRBJ2-1	once	TGTGCCAGTAACAGCGGGAGTGGGTCCTACAATGAGCAGTTCTTC	CASNSGSGSYNEQFF
TRBD1	TRBV27	TRBJ2-3	NA	TGTGCCAGCAGCGACTTGGGACAGGTTCCCCCAGATACGCAGTATTTT	CASSDLGQVPPDTQYF
NA	TRBV5-4	TRBJ2-6	NA	TGTGCCAGCAGCCGTTTCGGGAGCCATGCCTCTGGGGCCAACGTCCTGACTTTC	CASSRFGSHASGANVLTF
NA	TRBV7-9	TRBJ2-2	NA	TGTGCCAGCAGCTTAGGGGAGGTGAACACCGGGGAGCTGTTTTTT	CASSLGEVNTGELFF
NA	TRBV20-1	TRBJ2-7	NA	TGCAGTGCCAAGAGCTACGAGCAGTACTTC	CSAKSYEQYF
TRBD1	TRBV3-1	TRBJ2-1	NA	TGTGCCAGCAGAGTCACCGGGACAGGGGGAAACAATGAGCAGTTCTTC	CASRVTGTGGNNEQFF
TRBD1	TRBV27	TRBJ2-7	NA	TGTGCCAGCAGTTTTACAGGGGCCTCCTACGAGCAGTACTTC	CASSFTGASYEQYF
TRBD1	TRBV11-2	TRBJ1-4	NA	TGTGCCAGCAGCGCCGGGACAGCCGGTAATGAAAAACTGTTTTTT	CASSAGTAGNEKLFF
NA	TRBV27	TRBJ1-2	NA	TGTGCCAGCAGTTTATCCCTCGCGACGGTAAACTATGGCTACACCTTC	CASSLSLATVNYGYTF
TRBD1	TRBV6-1	TRBJ1-2	NA	TGTGCCAGCAGTGAAGGAGAGACAGGGTATGGCTACACCTTC	CASSEGETGYGYTF
TRBD2	TRBV11-2	TRBJ2-1	NA	TGTGCCAGCAGCCCCGGATTGGCTAGCGGGAGTCCGGCTATACGGAATGAGCAGTTCTTC	CASSPGLASGSPAIRNEQFF
TRBD1	TRBV27	TRBJ2-1	NA	TGTGCCAGCAGTTTTGTACAGGGGACTGAGCAGTTCTTC	CASSFVQGTEQFF
NA	TRBV18	TRBJ1-1	NA	TGTGCCAGCTCACCACCGAGGGGATTGGGCACTGAAGCTTTCTTT	CASSPPRGLGTEAFF
NA	TRBV29-1	TRBJ1-1	once	TGCAGCGTTGATCCAAGGGGGGGTCCCACTGAAGCTTTCTTT	CSVDPRGGPTEAFF
NA	TRBV24-1	TRBJ2-1	NA	TGTGCCACCAGTGATGGGTCTAGGAATGAGCAGTTCTTC	CATSDGSRNEQFF
TRBD2	TRBV28	TRBJ2-4	NA	TGTGCCAGCAGTTTTAGGGCTAGCGGTTCCCGCCGGCAGTCCAAAAACATTCAGTACTTC	CASSFRASGSRRQSKNIQYF
NA	TRBV4-2	TRBJ2-1	NA	TGTGCCAGCAGCGTTTATAGTACTGCGAGCTCCTACAATGAGCAGTTCTTC	CASSVYSTASSYNEQFF
NA	TRBV7-9	TRBJ2-7	NA	TGTGCCAGCACCCACGACTTTCGCTCCTACGAGCAGTACTTC	CASTHDFRSYEQYF
NA	TRBV28	TRBJ1-1	NA	TGTGCCAGCACCCTGACACCCATGGGCACTGAAGCTTTCTTT	CASTLTPMGTEAFF
TRBD2	TRBV6-5	TRBJ2-1	NA	TGTGCCAGCAGTTACACCCGACTAGGGACTAGCTACAATGAGCAGTTCTTC	CASSYTRLGTSYNEQFF
TRBD1	TRBV27	TRBJ1-2	NA	TGTGCCAGCAGTTCCTCCCTCGACAGGGTAAATGGCTACACCTTC	CASSSSLDRVNGYTF
NA	TRBV4-1	TRBJ1-4	NA	TGCGCCAGCAGCCGCAATGACAATAAGGGTGAAAAACTGTTTTTT	CASSRNDNKGEKLFF
TRBD2	TRBV9	TRBJ2-3	NA	TGTGCCAGCAGCGGAGTAGCGGGAGGTGAGACAGATACGCAGTATTTT	CASSGVAGGETDTQYF
NA	TRBV4-1	TRBJ1-1	NA	TGCGCCAGCAGCCACAACTATGGGAAAGAAGCTTTCTTT	CASSHNYGKEAFF
TRBD1	TRBV27	TRBJ2-7	NA	TGTGCCACCCGACAGGGCCGATCATCCTCCTACGAGCAGTACTTC	CATRQGRSSSYEQYF
TRBD2	TRBV27	TRBJ2-7	NA	TGTGCCAGCGGGCGGGAGAGGTATTTGTCTGACGAGCAGTACTTC	CASGRERYLSDEQYF
NA	TRBV27	TRBJ1-2	NA	TGTGCCAGCAGTTTACGACAGTACTATGGCTACACCTTC	CASSLRQYYGYTF
NA	TRBV5-4	TRBJ1-2	NA	TGTGCCAGCGTGGAGGGCTCTTCGGCTAACTATGGCTACACCTTC	CASVEGSSANYGYTF
TRBD2	TRBV5-6	TRBJ2-1	NA	TGTGCCAGCAGCGGGGGACTAGCGGGAGATGAGCAGTTCTTC	CASSGGLAGDEQFF
NA	TRBV4-1	TRBJ2-5	NA	TGCGCCAGCAGCCAAGAATTGAGGGCGCAAGAGACCCAGTACTTC	CASSQELRAQETQYF
TRBD2	TRBV3-1	TRBJ2-6	once	TGTGCCAGCAGCCACCTCCTAGCGGGAGCTGGGGCCAACGTCCTGACTTTC	CASSHLLAGAGANVLTF
NA	TRBV27	TRBJ2-7	NA	TGTGCCAGCAGTTTATCCACAGGAGGCGAGCAGTACTTC	CASSLSTGGEQYF
NA	TRBV6-1	TRBJ2-4	NA	TGTGCCAGCACAACAGGGAGAATTCTAGCCAAAAACATTCAGTACTTC	CASTTGRILAKNIQYF
NA	TRBV2	TRBJ2-7	NA	TGTGCCAGCAGTGAAGTTAGTGGGGGGTCCTACGAGCAGTACTTC	CASSEVSGGSYEQYF
NA	TRBV27	TRBJ2-7	few	TGTGCCAGCAGGACCATTTTGGGCTACGAGCAGTACTTC	CASRTILGYEQYF
TRBD1	TRBV29-1	TRBJ1-2	NA	TGCAGCGTTGAAGGTCTCAGGGGGCGCGATGGCTACACCTTC	CSVEGLRGRDGYTF
NA	TRBV19	TRBJ2-6	NA	TGTGCCAGTAGTCTCCCCGGGGGGGCCAACGTCCTGACTTTC	CASSLPGGANVLTF
TRBD1	TRBV20-1	TRBJ1-2	NA	TGCAGTGCTAGAGCCTTCTCAGACAGGGGGCGGAACTATGGCTACACCTTC	CSARAFSDRGRNYGYTF
NA	TRBV28	TRBJ2-7	NA	TGTGCCAGCAGTTTACCCACCGGAACTAGAGTCTACGAGCAGTACTTC	CASSLPTGTRVYEQYF
NA	TRBV20-1	TRBJ2-5	NA	TGCAGCGCTCGTCGGCGGGAGACCCAGTACTTC	CSARRRETQYF
NA	TRBV14	TRBJ2-1	NA	TGTGCCAGCAGCCAAGAAGATGATAAGACGATCTCCTACAATGAGCAGTTCTTC	CASSQEDDKTISYNEQFF
NA	TRBV27	TRBJ2-2	NA	TGTGCCAGCAGTCCACCTCCTGGGATCGGGGAGCTGTTTTTT	CASSPPPGIGELFF
TRBD2	TRBV27	TRBJ2-1	NA	TGTGCCAGCAGTTTTTTGTCGGCGGGAGGGGTTGGAAATGAGCAGTTCTTC	CASSFLSAGGVGNEQFF